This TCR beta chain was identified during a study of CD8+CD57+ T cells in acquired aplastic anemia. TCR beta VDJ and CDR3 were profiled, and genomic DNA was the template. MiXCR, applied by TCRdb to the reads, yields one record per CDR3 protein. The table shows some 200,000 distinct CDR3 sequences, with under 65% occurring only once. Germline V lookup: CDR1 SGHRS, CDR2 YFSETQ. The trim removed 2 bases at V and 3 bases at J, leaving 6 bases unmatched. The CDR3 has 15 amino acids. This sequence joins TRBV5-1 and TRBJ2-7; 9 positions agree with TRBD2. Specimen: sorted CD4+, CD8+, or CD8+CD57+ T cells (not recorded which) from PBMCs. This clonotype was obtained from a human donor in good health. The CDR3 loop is CASSLGREGLYEQYF. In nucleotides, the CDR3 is TGCGCCAGCAGCTTAGGGCGGGAGGGACTCTACGAGCAGTACTTC.